These T cell receptor beta chains were read from a single sample in a study of regulatory T cells in long-lasting Graves disease. TCRdb reprocessed the multiplex PCR reads via MiXCR and lists one record per CDR3 protein. Of 350,000 to 550,000 distinct CDR3 sequences in the sample, 15% were seen once. This sample was also put to use in a study of T cells in Graves' hyperthyroidism and ophthalmopathy.

This material consisted of peripheral blood mononuclear cells (PBMCs), taken at new diagnosis, from a patient treated with antithyroid drugs. These receptor sequences come from a woman aged 30 to 39 with Graves disease. The CDR3 runs from the conserved cysteine through the conserved F or W. The D gene is left open where the match is weak. Where a row states a size, it is once, few, many or the class of an expanded clone; other rows omit it.

clone_size: many
d_call: TRBD2
v_call: TRBV11-2
j_call: TRBJ2-3
cdr3_nt: TGTGCCAGCAGGAGACCGGGACTAAGGGCAGATACGCAGTATTTT
cdr3_aa: CASRRPGLRADTQYF

clone_size: many
d_call: NA
v_call: TRBV30
j_call: TRBJ1-5
cdr3_nt: TGTGCCTGGAGTGGGGGCGGAACCGCGAATCAGCCCCAGCATTTT
cdr3_aa: CAWSGGGTANQPQHF

clone_size: many
d_call: NA
v_call: TRBV29-1
j_call: TRBJ2-1
cdr3_nt: TGCAGCGTTGTCGGGCGGGCAGAGGGTTGGGTAACCAGTGAGCAGTTCTTC
cdr3_aa: CSVVGRAEGWVTSEQFF

clone_size: few
d_call: NA
v_call: TRBV20-1
j_call: TRBJ2-7
cdr3_nt: TGCAGTGCTAGAGATCCAGGACGAGCCTACGAGCAGTACTTC
cdr3_aa: CSARDPGRAYEQYF

clone_size: few
d_call: NA
v_call: TRBV6-2/TRBV6-3
j_call: TRBJ1-6
cdr3_nt: TGTGCCAGCAGACCCCGGGACAACTATAATTCACCCCTCCACTTT
cdr3_aa: CASRPRDNYNSPLHF

clone_size: many
d_call: NA
v_call: TRBV20-1
j_call: TRBJ1-1
cdr3_nt: TGCAGTGCTAGGGTCAAGAACACTGAAGCTTTCTTT
cdr3_aa: CSARVKNTEAFF

clone_size: many
d_call: NA
v_call: TRBV11-2
j_call: TRBJ1-1
cdr3_nt: TGTGCCAGCAGCGTGACAGCCTTGAACACTGAAGCTTTCTTT
cdr3_aa: CASSVTALNTEAFF

clone_size: many
d_call: NA
v_call: TRBV28
j_call: TRBJ1-1
cdr3_nt: TGTGCCAGCAGTTTTTCAGGGCGCACTGAAGCTTTCTTT
cdr3_aa: CASSFSGRTEAFF

clone_size: NA
d_call: TRBD2
v_call: TRBV6-1
j_call: TRBJ2-3
cdr3_nt: TGTGCCAGCAGCCCGGGGGGAAGAGCAGATACGCAGTATTTT
cdr3_aa: CASSPGGRADTQYF

clone_size: NA
d_call: TRBD2
v_call: TRBV7-3
j_call: TRBJ2-1
cdr3_nt: TGTGCCAGCAGCTTAATTGGGGGGGTGACTAGCGGGATTTTGAATGAGCAGTTCTTC
cdr3_aa: CASSLIGGVTSGILNEQFF

clone_size: many
d_call: NA
v_call: TRBV11-3
j_call: TRBJ2-1
cdr3_nt: TGTGCCAGCAGCCCCCGGGCAGGGAACAATGAGCAGTTCTTC
cdr3_aa: CASSPRAGNNEQFF

clone_size: few
d_call: TRBD1
v_call: TRBV20-1
j_call: TRBJ1-5
cdr3_nt: TGCAGTGCTAGGGACAGGGTTAGCAATCAGCCCCAGCATTTT
cdr3_aa: CSARDRVSNQPQHF

clone_size: many
d_call: NA
v_call: TRBV12-5
j_call: TRBJ1-1
cdr3_nt: TGTGCTAGTGGCCTTATCTCGGGGGGGAGAACTGAAGCTTTCTTT
cdr3_aa: CASGLISGGRTEAFF

clone_size: few
d_call: NA
v_call: TRBV7-9
j_call: TRBJ2-1
cdr3_nt: TGTGCCAGCAGCTTAGGGGCCCAGGGGTTCAATGAGCAGTTCTTC
cdr3_aa: CASSLGAQGFNEQFF

clone_size: many
d_call: TRBD2
v_call: TRBV7-6
j_call: TRBJ2-1
cdr3_nt: TGTGCCAGCAGCTTGGCGGGAGGGGCCGATGAGCAGTTCTTC
cdr3_aa: CASSLAGGADEQFF

clone_size: few
d_call: NA
v_call: TRBV9
j_call: TRBJ1-5
cdr3_nt: TGTGCCAGCTCAGGGGCGTTGGAGGTGGGTCAGCCCCAGCATTTT
cdr3_aa: CASSGALEVGQPQHF

clone_size: many
d_call: NA
v_call: TRBV9
j_call: TRBJ2-2
cdr3_nt: TGTGCCAGCAGCACACGACTGTACACCGGGGAGCTGTTTTTT
cdr3_aa: CASSTRLYTGELFF

clone_size: many
d_call: TRBD1
v_call: TRBV2
j_call: TRBJ1-4
cdr3_nt: TGTGCCAGCAGCAACCAGGGACAGAACTCTGAAAAACTGTTTTTT
cdr3_aa: CASSNQGQNSEKLFF

clone_size: NA
d_call: NA
v_call: TRBV20-1
j_call: TRBJ2-2
cdr3_nt: TGCAGTGCCCTAAACACCGGGGAGCTGTTTTTT
cdr3_aa: CSALNTGELFF

clone_size: few
d_call: NA
v_call: TRBV13
j_call: TRBJ2-7
cdr3_nt: TGTGCCAGCAGCCCCCCCAGGGTCAGCTACGAGCAGTACTTC
cdr3_aa: CASSPPRVSYEQYF

clone_size: many
d_call: TRBD2
v_call: TRBV20-1
j_call: TRBJ2-7
cdr3_nt: TGCAGTGCTAAGGCTCTCGGGACTAGCGGCTTCTCCTACGAGCAGTACTTC
cdr3_aa: CSAKALGTSGFSYEQYF

clone_size: NA
d_call: NA
v_call: TRBV13
j_call: TRBJ2-7
cdr3_nt: TGTGCCAGCAGCTTAGGCGCAGGCTCCACCTACGAGCAGTACTTC
cdr3_aa: CASSLGAGSTYEQYF

clone_size: many
d_call: NA
v_call: TRBV5-4
j_call: TRBJ1-3
cdr3_nt: TGTGCCAGCAGCTTAGGCGGAATGGGCGGTGGAAACACCATATATTTT
cdr3_aa: CASSLGGMGGGNTIYF

clone_size: many
d_call: TRBD2
v_call: TRBV29-1
j_call: TRBJ2-3
cdr3_nt: TGCAGCGTTGAGGTAATAGCGGGAGGACTCGGAGATACGCAGTATTTT
cdr3_aa: CSVEVIAGGLGDTQYF

clone_size: NA
d_call: NA
v_call: TRBV5-5
j_call: TRBJ2-7
cdr3_nt: TGTGCCAGCAGCTTGGCAGGTAAATCCTACGAGCAGTACTTC
cdr3_aa: CASSLAGKSYEQYF

clone_size: many
d_call: NA
v_call: TRBV30
j_call: TRBJ1-1
cdr3_nt: TGTGCCTGGAGTCTCTGGAGTTCCACTGAAGCTTTCTTT
cdr3_aa: CAWSLWSSTEAFF

clone_size: NA
d_call: TRBD1
v_call: TRBV9
j_call: TRBJ1-6
cdr3_nt: TGTGCCAGCAGCGTAGAGGGACAGGGGTATAATTCACCCCTCCACTTT
cdr3_aa: CASSVEGQGYNSPLHF

clone_size: many
d_call: NA
v_call: TRBV28
j_call: TRBJ1-2
cdr3_nt: TGTGCCAGCAAAGGGAGGGTTTACGGCTACACCTTC
cdr3_aa: CASKGRVYGYTF

clone_size: few
d_call: NA
v_call: TRBV12-3/TRBV12-4
j_call: TRBJ2-2
cdr3_nt: TGTGCCATCCTTGGACCCAGGGTCACCGGGGAGCTGTTTTTT
cdr3_aa: CAILGPRVTGELFF

clone_size: many
d_call: TRBD2
v_call: TRBV19
j_call: TRBJ2-3
cdr3_nt: TGTGCCAGTAGCTCGAGCGGGAGTATAGATACGCAGTATTTT
cdr3_aa: CASSSSGSIDTQYF

clone_size: many
d_call: TRBD2
v_call: TRBV27
j_call: TRBJ2-7
cdr3_nt: TGTGCCAGCAGTTCCAGACTAGCGGGAGGGATCTACGAGCAGTACTTC
cdr3_aa: CASSSRLAGGIYEQYF

clone_size: many
d_call: NA
v_call: TRBV7-9
j_call: TRBJ2-7
cdr3_nt: TGTGCCAGCACCAACTCCGGGACCTACGAGCAGTACTTC
cdr3_aa: CASTNSGTYEQYF

clone_size: few
d_call: NA
v_call: TRBV6-5
j_call: TRBJ1-5
cdr3_nt: TGTGCCAGCAGTTACTCCCCTTGGGGCCAGCCCCAGCATTTT
cdr3_aa: CASSYSPWGQPQHF